This section outlines one T cell receptor beta chain sequence together with its context. The data were taken from a study of lymphopenia after photon versus proton radiotherapy. Looked up from germline, CDR1 is SGDLS and CDR2 is YYNGEE. This CDR3 region has 15 residues. Deletions cut 0 bases from V and 3 bases from J, with 12 bases between. Repertoires were generated with immunoSEQ multiplex PCR, while TCRdb's copy carries only in-frame clones and drops some. Here the sample spans under 20,000 clones, 80% to 95% being singletons. The receptor was isolated from a man between 60 and 75 years old with pancreatic cancer. The rearrangement uses TRBV9 and TRBJ1-1; a weak D match, TRBD1 (5 bases). The starting material was peripheral blood, obtained from a patient treated with photon-based radiotherapy. The CDR3 reads CASSVGSGVHTEAFF. The CDR3 DNA follows: TGTGCCAGCAGCGTAGGGTCGGGGGTGCACACTGAAGCTTTCTTT.